This T cell receptor beta chain was captured by sequencing in a study of shared clonotypes between healthy human individuals. Every immunoSEQ plate was one replicate of a subset's evenly spread DNA. Clones were read by immunoSEQ multiplex PCR, and TCRdb kept only the in-frame ones, dropping some. The sample consists of fewer than 550,000 clones, roughly 85% of them appearing once. For unsorted samples, genomic DNA was extracted from 94 million or so PBMCs. The germline V and J ends were trimmed by 2 bases and 0 bases, with 7 bases remaining between them. This CDR3 is 14 amino acids long. CDR1 is SNHLY, CDR2 FYNNEI, per germline.

The TCR was taken from a woman between 40 and 50 years old in good health. Some clones in this sample may be carry-over from other donors' samples. Sequences were obtained from PBMCs. J is TRBJ1-1 and V is TRBV2, with D uncertain. The CDR3 region has the DNA TGTGCCAGCAGTGAAAGGACTATGAACACTGAAGCTTTCTTT. Protein sequence: CASSERTMNTEAFF.